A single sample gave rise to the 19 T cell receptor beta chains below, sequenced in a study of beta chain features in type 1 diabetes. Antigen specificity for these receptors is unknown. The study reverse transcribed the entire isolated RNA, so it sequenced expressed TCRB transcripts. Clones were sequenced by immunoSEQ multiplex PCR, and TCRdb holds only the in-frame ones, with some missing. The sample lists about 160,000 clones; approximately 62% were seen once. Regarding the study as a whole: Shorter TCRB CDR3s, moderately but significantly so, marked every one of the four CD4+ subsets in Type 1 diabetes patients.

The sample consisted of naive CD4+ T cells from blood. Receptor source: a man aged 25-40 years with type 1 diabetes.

The DNA for the CDR3 is TGTGCCAGCAGACCCGGACAGGGACGGAATGAAAAACTGTTTTTT. Translation: CASRPGQGRNEKLFF. The V gene is TRBV25-1, the J gene TRBJ1-4; 8 positions agree with TRBD1. After removal of 6 bases from V and 5 bases from J, the junction contained 8 bases not matched to a gene. The CDR3 length is 15 residues. Per germline, CDR1 MGHDK and CDR2 SYGVNS.

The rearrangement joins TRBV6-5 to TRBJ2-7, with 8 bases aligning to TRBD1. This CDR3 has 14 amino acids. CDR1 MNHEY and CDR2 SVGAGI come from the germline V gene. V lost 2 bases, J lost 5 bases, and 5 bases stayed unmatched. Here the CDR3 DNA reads TGTGCCAGCAGTTACACGGACAGGGATCACGAGCAGTACTTC. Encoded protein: CASSYTDRDHEQYF.

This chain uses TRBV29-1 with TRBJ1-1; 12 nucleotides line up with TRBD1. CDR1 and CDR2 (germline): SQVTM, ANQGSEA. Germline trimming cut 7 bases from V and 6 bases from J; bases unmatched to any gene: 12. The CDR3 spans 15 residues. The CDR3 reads CSGHGTGGLWSEAFF. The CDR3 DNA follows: TGCAGCGGTCACGGGACAGGGGGCCTTTGGTCTGAAGCTTTCTTT.

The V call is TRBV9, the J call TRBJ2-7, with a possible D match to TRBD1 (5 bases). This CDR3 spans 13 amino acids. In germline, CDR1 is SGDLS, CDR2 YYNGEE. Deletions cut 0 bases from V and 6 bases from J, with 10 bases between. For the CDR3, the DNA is TGTGCCAGCAGCGTAGCTCCAAGGGGCGAGCAGTACTTC. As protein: CASSVAPRGEQYF. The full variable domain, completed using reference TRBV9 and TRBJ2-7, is DSGVTQTPKHLITATGQRVTLRCSPRSGDLSVYWYQQSLDQGLQFLIQYYNGEERAKGNILERFSAQQFPDLHSELNLSSLELGDSALYFCASSVAPRGEQYFGPGTRLTVT.

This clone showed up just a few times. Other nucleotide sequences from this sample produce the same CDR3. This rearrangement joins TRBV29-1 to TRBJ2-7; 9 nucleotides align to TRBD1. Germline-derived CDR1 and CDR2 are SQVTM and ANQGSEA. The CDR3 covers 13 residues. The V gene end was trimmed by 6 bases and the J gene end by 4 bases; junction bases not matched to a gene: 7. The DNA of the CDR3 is TGCAGCGTCGAGGGACAGGGACGATACGAGCAGTACTTC. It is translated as CSVEGQGRYEQYF.

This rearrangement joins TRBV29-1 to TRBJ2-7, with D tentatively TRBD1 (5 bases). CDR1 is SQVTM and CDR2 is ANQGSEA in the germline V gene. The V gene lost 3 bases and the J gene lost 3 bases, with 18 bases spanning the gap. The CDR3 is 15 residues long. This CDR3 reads CSVDLAGGRDYEQYF. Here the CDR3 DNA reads TGCAGCGTTGATTTGGCCGGCGGCAGGGACTACGAGCAGTACTTC.

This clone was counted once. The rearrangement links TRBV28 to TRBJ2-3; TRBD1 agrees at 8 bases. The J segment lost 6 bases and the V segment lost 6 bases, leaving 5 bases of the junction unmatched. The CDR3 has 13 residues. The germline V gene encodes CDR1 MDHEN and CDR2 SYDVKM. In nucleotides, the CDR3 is TGTGCCAGCAGAAGAGACAGGGGTGATACGCAGTATTTT. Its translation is CASRRDRGDTQYF.

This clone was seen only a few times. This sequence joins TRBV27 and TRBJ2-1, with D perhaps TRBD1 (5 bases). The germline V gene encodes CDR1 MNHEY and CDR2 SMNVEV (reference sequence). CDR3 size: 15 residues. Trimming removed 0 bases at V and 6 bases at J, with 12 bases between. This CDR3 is CASSLSRVPSNEQFF. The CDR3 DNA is TGTGCCAGCAGTTTATCCAGGGTACCCAGCAATGAGCAGTTCTTC.

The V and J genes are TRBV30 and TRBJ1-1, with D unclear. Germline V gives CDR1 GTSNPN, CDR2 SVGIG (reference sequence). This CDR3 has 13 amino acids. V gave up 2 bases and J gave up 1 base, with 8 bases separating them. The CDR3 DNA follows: TGTGCCTGGAGTATTGACCCGAACACTGAAGCTTTCTTT. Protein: CAWSIDPNTEAFF.

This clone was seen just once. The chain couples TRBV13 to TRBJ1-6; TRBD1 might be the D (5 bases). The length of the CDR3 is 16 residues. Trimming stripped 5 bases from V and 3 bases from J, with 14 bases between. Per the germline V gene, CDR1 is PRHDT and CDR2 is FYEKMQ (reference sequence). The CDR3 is CASSISPRDYNSPLHF. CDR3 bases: TGTGCCAGCAGCATCAGCCCCAGGGACTATAATTCACCCCTCCACTTT.

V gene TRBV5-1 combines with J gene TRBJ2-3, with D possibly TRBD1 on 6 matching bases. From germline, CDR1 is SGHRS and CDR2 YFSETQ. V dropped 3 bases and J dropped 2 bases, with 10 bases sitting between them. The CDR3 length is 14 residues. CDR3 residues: CASSSRQDTDTQYF. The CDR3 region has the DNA TGCGCCAGCAGCTCGCGACAGGACACAGATACGCAGTATTTT.

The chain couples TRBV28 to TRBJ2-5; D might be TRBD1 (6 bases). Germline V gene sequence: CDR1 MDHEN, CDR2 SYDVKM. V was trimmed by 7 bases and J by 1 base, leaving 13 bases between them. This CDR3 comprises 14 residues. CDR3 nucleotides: TGTGCCAGCACCCTAACAGGGTTCCAAGAGACCCAGTACTTC. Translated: CASTLTGFQETQYF.

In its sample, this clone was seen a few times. The CDR3 nucleotides read TGTGCCAGCAGCCGCGACAGGGGCACAGATACGCAGTATTTT. It codes for CASSRDRGTDTQYF. The chain uses TRBV2 and TRBJ2-3, with 7 nucleotides matching TRBD1. V shed 6 bases and J 1 base; nucleotides not matched to a gene: 4. This CDR3 is built from 14 residues. Germline values: CDR1 SNHLY, CDR2 FYNNEI. Together with reference TRBV2 and TRBJ2-3, the CDR3 gives the full variable domain: EPEVTQTPSHQVTQMGQEVILRCVPISNHLYFYWYRQILGQKVEFLVSFYNNEISEKSEIFDDQFSVERPDGSNFTLKIRSTKLEDSAMYFCASSRDRGTDTQYFGPGTRLTVL.

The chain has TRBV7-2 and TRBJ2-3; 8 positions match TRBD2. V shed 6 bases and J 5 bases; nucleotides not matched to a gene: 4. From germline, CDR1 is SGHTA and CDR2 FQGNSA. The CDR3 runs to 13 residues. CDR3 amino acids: CASSPGGVDTQYF. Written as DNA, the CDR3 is TGTGCCAGCAGTCCCGGGGGGGTAGATACGCAGTATTTT.

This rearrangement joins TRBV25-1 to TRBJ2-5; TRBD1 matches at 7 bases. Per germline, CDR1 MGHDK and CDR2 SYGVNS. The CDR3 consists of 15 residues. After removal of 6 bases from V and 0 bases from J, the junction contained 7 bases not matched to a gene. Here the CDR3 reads CASSKQGPYQETQYF. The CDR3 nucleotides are TGTGCCAGCAGCAAACAGGGGCCGTACCAAGAGACCCAGTACTTC.

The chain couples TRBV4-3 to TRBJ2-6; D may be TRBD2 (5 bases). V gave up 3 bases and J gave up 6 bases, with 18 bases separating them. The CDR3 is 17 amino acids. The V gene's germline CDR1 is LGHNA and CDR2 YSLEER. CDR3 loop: CASSQNPEGSEANVLTF. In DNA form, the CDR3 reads TGCGCCAGCAGCCAGAACCCGGAAGGGAGCGAGGCCAACGTCCTGACTTTC.

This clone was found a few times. CDR3 coding DNA: TGTGCCAGCAGCTTGAGGGGCGGCGCAGATACGCAGTATTTT. The encoded protein is CASSLRGGADTQYF. The gene calls are TRBV5-5 and TRBJ2-3, with a weak D call TRBD1 (5 bases). The CDR3 has 14 residues. The germline V gene encodes CDR1 SGHKS and CDR2 YYEKEE (reference sequence). Trimming shortened V by 1 base and J by 4 bases, and 10 bases separated the two germline ends.

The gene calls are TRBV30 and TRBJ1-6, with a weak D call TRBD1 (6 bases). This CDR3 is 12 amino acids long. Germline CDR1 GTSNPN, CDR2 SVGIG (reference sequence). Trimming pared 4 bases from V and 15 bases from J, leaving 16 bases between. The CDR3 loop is CAWTTQGLFLHF. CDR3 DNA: TGTGCCTGGACCACCCAGGGGTTGTTCCTCCACTTT.

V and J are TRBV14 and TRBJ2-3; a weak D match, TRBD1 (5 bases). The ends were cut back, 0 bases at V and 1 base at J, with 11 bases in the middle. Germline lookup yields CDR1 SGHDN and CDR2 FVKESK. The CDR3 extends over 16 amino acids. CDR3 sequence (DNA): TGTGCCAGCAGCCAAGAAAGGGGCCCACGCACAGATACGCAGTATTTT. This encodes CASSQERGPRTDTQYF.